This T cell receptor beta chain was documented in a study of T-cell reconstitution after alpha-beta-depleted transplantation in children. Construction of the TCRbeta library involved unique molecular identifiers. TCRdb recomputed calls from the PCR reads with MiXCR, one row per CDR3 protein. Of fewer than 400,000 distinct CDR3 sequences detected, about 20% appear once; the ten largest clones hold 3.5% to 4%. This sample comprised PBMCs from the stem cell graft donor, obtained from the stem cell graft. The clonotype originates from a human donor who donated a stem cell graft to a child with acute myeloid leukemia.

CDR3 protein: CASSFLIGTQYF. As DNA, the CDR3 is TGTGCCAGCAGTTTCCTTATTGGAACGCAGTATTTT. The chain recombines TRBV28 with TRBJ2-3; D is uncertain. CDR1 and CDR2 (germline): MDHEN, SYDVKM. The CDR3 is 12 amino acids. V lost 3 bases and J 9 bases, leaving 10 bases between the germline ends. The full variable domain, rest sourced from reference TRBV28 and TRBJ2-3, is DVKVTQSSRYLVKRTGEKVFLECVQDMDHENMFWYRQDPGLGLRLIYFSYDVKMKEKGDIPEGYSVSREKKERFSLILESASTNQTSMYLCASSFLIGTQYFGPGTRLTVL.